One T cell receptor (beta chain) is described in this entry. This record comes from a study of T cells after yellow fever vaccination. V was clipped by 4 bases and J by 3 bases, with 10 bases between them. The CDR3 loop spans 13 amino acids. The V gene's germline CDR1 is SGHNT and CDR2 YYREEE (reference sequence). Using its own MiXCR run on the 5' RACE reads, TCRdb lists one record per CDR3 protein. This sample has 85,000 to 100,000 distinct CDR3 sequences, with less than 6% found just once. The rearrangement uses TRBV5-4 and TRBJ2-5, with no clear D. The sample here was CD8+ T cells sorted from PBMCs, taken 10 days after the yellow fever booster vaccination. The source of this sequence is a young man who received the YFV17D yellow fever vaccine. The CDR3 loop reads CASSPEMEETQYF. The CDR3 region has the DNA TGTGCCAGCAGCCCGGAGATGGAAGAGACCCAGTACTTC.